The next 4 T cell receptor beta chains were all read from a single sample in a study of T cell responses to AZD1222 COVID-19 vaccine. The table came from immunoSEQ multiplex PCR; TCRdb's copy has only in-frame clones and leaves some out. Among about 110,000 clones listed, about 81% were seen once. The material was peripheral blood, obtained on day 0 of AZD1222 vaccination. These receptors all come from an adult in good health.

This clone was seen a single time. J is TRBJ2-2 and V is TRBV6-2 or TRBV6-3, with no clear D. V was trimmed by 6 bases and J by 9 bases, leaving 8 bases between them. Germline CDR1 MNHEY, CDR2 SVGEGT. The CDR3 has 11 amino acids. The CDR3 protein is CASSPARELFF. The CDR3 coding sequence is TGTGCCAGCAGCCCCGCCCGGGAGCTGTTTTTT.

V is TRBV2 and J is TRBJ2-1, with 12 bases that match TRBD1. Germline loops: CDR1 SNHLY, CDR2 FYNNEI. Unmatched junction bases numbered 10, after V lost 8 bases and J lost 8 bases. The length of the CDR3 is 15 residues. DNA for the CDR3: TGTGCCAGCGGGGGCCGGGACAGGGGGCACGATGAGCAGTTCTTC. Translated, it gives CASGGRDRGHDEQFF.

V is TRBV19 and J is TRBJ2-5; no definite D call. V shed 9 bases and J shed 5 bases, with 16 bases lying between them. The CDR3 is 13 amino acids. Germline CDR1 and CDR2: LNHDA and SQIVND (reference sequence). CDR3 in DNA: TGTGCCAGCTCCGACAATCTTCACGAGACCCAGTACTTC. Translating it yields CASSDNLHETQYF.

The V call is TRBV5-1, the J call TRBJ2-6, with D maybe TRBD1 (5 bases). The CDR3 length is 16 residues. Germline values: CDR1 SGHRS, CDR2 YFSETQ. V was clipped by 4 bases and J by 2 bases, with 13 bases between them. DNA of the CDR3: TGCGCCAGCAGCGCGTCAGGGAACCCTGGGGCCAACGTCCTGACTTTC. This codes for CASSASGNPGANVLTF.